These 12 T cell receptor beta chains share one sample of origin, sequenced in a study of tissue T cells after allogeneic stem cell transplantation. The time point was: mouse harvest day 7 after allogeneic transplant. Each mouse received 10^7 T-cell-depleted marrow cells plus 10^6 splenic CD5+ T cells by tail vein. Data came from immunoSEQ multiplex PCR; TCRdb stores just in-frame clones and leaves some out. The sample records a few thousand clones, around half being singletons. Sequencing was performed on gut tissue. These receptors were taken from a female BALB/c mouse given C57BL/6 T cells with graft-versus-host disease after an allogeneic hematopoietic cell transplant.

A note on this clone: Genes and germline come from the mouse. Sequencing ends 1 residue short of the CDR3 end; the germline J gene provides the rest. This chain connects TRBV3 to TRBJ2-1, with 8 bases matching TRBD2. The CDR3 has 14 residues. Germline trimming cut 2 bases from V and 3 bases from J; bases unmatched to any gene: 0. Germline V CDR1 and CDR2: SNHLY, FYNGKV (reference sequence). CDR3 in amino acids: CASSLLGGYAEQFF. Incomplete CDR3 DNA: TGTGCCAGCAGCTTACTGGGGGGCTATGCTGAGCAGTTC.

Concerning this clone itself: Gene names are the mouse ones. The CDR3 end lies 1 residue beyond the end of the read and is filled in from the germline J gene. The chain has TRBV3 and TRBJ1-4; possible D gene TRBD1, 6 bases. Germline assignment: CDR1 SNHLY and CDR2 FYNGKV (reference sequence). V lost 4 bases and J lost 3, with 12 bases in between. The CDR3 totals 15 residues. Incomplete CDR3 DNA: TGTGCCAGCAGCTCCCAGGGGAACCCCAACGAAAGATTATTT. This encodes CASSSQGNPNERLF. The whole CDR3 region reads CASSSQGNPNERLFF.

This clone has only a few counts. The listed genes are named as in mouse. The CDR3 is cut off 1 residue early in the read; its end comes from the germline J gene. V is TRBV26 and J is TRBJ1-5; D gene ambiguous. The CDR3 is 12 amino acids. CDR1 and CDR2 from the germline V gene are KGHPV and FQNQEV (reference sequence). V was pared by 2 bases and J by 7 bases, with 6 bases between. The part of the CDR3 DNA that was read is TGTGCCAGCAGTCTGATCAATCAGGCTCCGCTT. Translation gives CASSLINQAPL. The entire CDR3 is CASSLINQAPLF.

This clone was found a few times. Genes and germline come from the mouse. The DNA ends 1 residue before the CDR3 does, and the rest of the CDR3 is filled in from the germline J gene. The chain is built from TRBV23 and TRBJ1-3. This CDR3 has 15 residues. Germline V CDR1 and CDR2: KGHTA, FQNQQP. The CDR3 loop reads CSSSQSPSSGNTLYF. The part of the CDR3 DNA that was read is TGCTCCAGCAGTCAATCACCATCTTCTGGAAATACGCTCTAT.

This clone was counted a few times. The germline and genes are mouse ones. The CDR3 end falls 1 residue outside the read, so it is completed with the germline J gene. The chain links TRBV26 to TRBJ2-1; perhaps TRBD2 as D (6 bases). V was cut by 2 bases and J by 0 bases, with 8 bases left in between. The CDR3 extends over 15 amino acids. Germline loops: CDR1 KGHPV, CDR2 FQNQEV (reference sequence). CDR3 amino acids: CASSLGLSNYAEQFF. The DNA read from the CDR3 is TGTGCCAGCAGTCTGGGACTGTCTAACTATGCTGAGCAGTTC.

Comment on this clone: The listed genes are named as in mouse. The observed sequence ends 1 residue before the CDR3 terminus, with the missing tail filled in from the germline J gene. V gene TRBV31 combines with J gene TRBJ2-1; TRBD2 agrees at 14 bases. This CDR3 spans 16 amino acids. Germline CDR1 reads GKSSPN; CDR2 reads SITVG. After removal of 2 bases from V and 3 bases from J, the junction contained 3 bases not matched to a gene. The covered CDR3 bases are TGTGCCTGGAGTGAGGGACTGGGGGGGCGCTATGCTGAGCAGTTC. It is translated as CAWSEGLGGRYAEQF. In full, the CDR3 reads CAWSEGLGGRYAEQFF.

This clone has a handful of counts. Gene labels here are mouse ones. The CDR3 goes on 1 residue after the read ends, and that part is filled in from the germline J gene. This chain joins TRBV26 and TRBJ2-4; no firm D call. V lost 5 bases to trimming and J lost 0 bases, with 3 bases between them. CDR3 length: 12 residues. Germline V gene data show CDR1 as KGHPV and CDR2 as FQNQEV (reference sequence). This CDR3 reads CASSGSQNTLYF. CDR3 bases read: TGTGCCAGCAGTGGTAGTCAAAACACCTTGTAC.

There are a few counts of this clone. The genes are named according to mouse. The read gets to within 1 residue of the CDR3 end, and the germline J gene fills in the rest. V and J are TRBV24 and TRBJ2-3, with 11 bases lining up with TRBD2. The CDR3 has 16 amino acids. Trimming at V came to 1 base and at J to 1 base, leaving 1 base not matched to a gene. Germline V gives CDR1 KGHTA, CDR2 FRNEEI. The sequenced part of the CDR3 DNA is TGTGCCAGCAGTCTGTCGGGACTGGGGGGTGCAGAAACGCTGTAT. The encoded protein is CASSLSGLGGAETLY. The entire CDR3 protein reads CASSLSGLGGAETLYF.

In regard to this clone: The germline and genes are mouse ones. Read coverage stops 1 residue before the CDR3 terminus; the germline J gene supplies the remainder. V and J are TRBV31 and TRBJ2-5; D is perhaps TRBD1 (6 bases). Germline V gives CDR1 GKSSPN, CDR2 SITVG. CDR3 length equals 13 residues. Trimming pared 0 bases from V and 8 bases from J, leaving 12 bases between. This CDR3 reads CAWSLSGEGTQYF. The CDR3 bases that were read are TGTGCCTGGAGTCTATCAGGGGAGGGCACCCAGTAC.

Concerning this clone: Genes here carry mouse names. The read falls 1 residue short of the CDR3 end, and the missing part is taken from the germline J gene. The genes are TRBV16 and TRBJ2-5, with a possible D match to TRBD1 (5 bases). Germline V CDR1 and CDR2: SGHSA, FRNQAP. V was pared by 5 bases and J by 4 bases, with 7 bases between. The CDR3 runs 12 residues. The DNA read from the CDR3 is TGTGCAAGCAGCCCGACAGAAGACACCCAGTAC. Residues: CASSPTEDTQY. The full CDR3 is CASSPTEDTQYF.

In this sample, this clone turned up once. Here the gene names and germline are mouse. Coverage ceases 1 residue before the CDR3 finishes, and the germline J gene fills in the end. The rearrangement links TRBV26 to TRBJ2-1; TRBD1 might be the D (6 bases). Trimming left V 8 bases short and J 0 bases short, with 11 bases between. The CDR3 covers 14 residues. CDR1 is KGHPV, CDR2 FQNQEV, per germline (reference sequence). CDR3 residues: CASAPDSNYAEQFF. The CDR3 DNA, read in part, is TGTGCCAGCGCACCGGACAGTAACTATGCTGAGCAGTTC.

On this clone: The gene names given are mouse names. The observed sequence ends 1 residue before the CDR3 terminus, with the missing tail filled in from the germline J gene. The chain links TRBV26 to TRBJ1-1; tentatively, D is TRBD1 (6 bases). Trimming stripped 3 bases from V and 1 base from J, with 9 bases between. CDR1 KGHPV and CDR2 FQNQEV come from the germline V gene (reference sequence). The CDR3 spans 14 residues. This CDR3 is CASSLRDINTEVFF. CDR3 DNA (partial): TGTGCCAGCAGTCTCCGGGACATAAACACAGAAGTCTTC.